This TCR beta chain was retrieved from a study of cytomegalovirus exposure and HLA in healthy donors. Findings of the study overall: Further analysis was carried out later, and it showed several of the most significant clusters appearing linked to common viral pathogens. Researchers left out some V segments, among them TRBV6-2 and TRBV6-3, as indistinguishable.

Participants comprised healthy donors of bone marrow. Details on this clone: The antigen remains undetermined.

The primer mix had 60 Vbeta and 13 Jbeta primers. Repertoires were generated with immunoSEQ multiplex PCR, while TCRdb's copy carries only in-frame clones and drops some. The repertoire holds about 130,000 clones, about 80% seen once, with approximately 10% in the top ten. The germline gives CDR1 LNHDA, CDR2 SQIVND (reference sequence). V was clipped by 5 bases and J by 2 bases; unmatched bases: 6. There are 16 residues in the CDR3. Sequenced material: PBMCs. The sequence was obtained from a man younger than 40 in good health and CMV-seropositive. The V call is TRBV19, the J call TRBJ2-3, with 11 bases matching TRBD2. The CDR3, as DNA: TGTGCCAGTAGTGCCGGGACTAGCGGATCCACAGATACGCAGTATTTT. Amino acid sequence: CASSAGTSGSTDTQYF.